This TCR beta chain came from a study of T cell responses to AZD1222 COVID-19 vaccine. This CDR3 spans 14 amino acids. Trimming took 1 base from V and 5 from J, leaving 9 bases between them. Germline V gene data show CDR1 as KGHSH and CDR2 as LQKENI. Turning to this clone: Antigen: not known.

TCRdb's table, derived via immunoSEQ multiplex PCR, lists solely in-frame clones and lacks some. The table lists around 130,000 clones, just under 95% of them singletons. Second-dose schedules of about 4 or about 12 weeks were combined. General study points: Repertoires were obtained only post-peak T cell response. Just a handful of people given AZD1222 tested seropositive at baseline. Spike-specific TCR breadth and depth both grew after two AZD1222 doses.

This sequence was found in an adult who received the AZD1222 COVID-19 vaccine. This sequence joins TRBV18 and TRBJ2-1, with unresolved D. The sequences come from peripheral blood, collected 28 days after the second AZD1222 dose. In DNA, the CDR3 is TGTGCCAGCTCACCACGTCAAGCCGACAATGAGCAGTTCTTC. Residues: CASSPRQADNEQFF.